This TCR beta chain was captured by sequencing in a study of T cells in Graves' hyperthyroidism and ophthalmopathy. Study-wide results and limits: Ophthalmopathy and stable hyperthyroidism were told apart by a 13 V-J model. Blood shared most expanded thyroid clonotypes above 0.001. Ophthalmopathy onset followed model prediction by a median about six months.

The source of the PBMCs was 8 to 10 ml of fresh peripheral blood. Amplification of TCR beta CDR3 regions used RNA as the template. HTBI primers were employed in a first-round RT-PCR of the TCR CDR3. TCRdb independently ran MiXCR on the multiplex PCR reads; one entry per CDR3 protein. This repertoire shows a few hundred thousand distinct CDR3 sequences, less than 20% found once; its top ten account for 7.3%. To note about this clonotype: What it recognizes is unknown.

Trimming removed 5 bases from V and 7 bases from J, with 17 bases in between. The germline gives CDR1 LNHDA, CDR2 SQIVND (reference sequence). The CDR3 sequence is 15 residues long. V usage is TRBV19 and J usage is TRBJ1-4; D is unclear. The sample comprised blood. The sequence was obtained from a woman in her twenties or thirties with Graves' hyperthyroidism. Here the CDR3 DNA reads TGTGCCAGTAGTCCCAGGACGGCTCGACCTGAAAAACTGTTTTTT. It yields the protein CASSPRTARPEKLFF.